One and the same sample provided the 8 T cell receptor beta chains below, sequenced in a study of T cell repertoires and Cas9 in healthy adults. TCRdb keeps only in-frame clones here, not all; method: immunoSEQ multiplex PCR. The repertoire has around 23,000 clones, 80% to 95% of them found once; the top ten carry 0.84%. Input material: CD4+ effector T cells (CD127+, CD25-, CD137-, CD154-) from PBMCs; culture status not recorded. Source of these receptors: a human donor in good health.

The J gene is TRBJ2-3, the V gene TRBV11-2; the match to TRBD2 covers 13 bases. With V trimmed by 6 bases and J by 4 bases, 7 bases remained unmatched. Germline V gene data show CDR1 as SGHAT and CDR2 as FQNNGV. The CDR3 runs to 16 residues. The CDR3, as DNA: TGTGCCAGCAGTATACTAGCGGGAGGGTTGGCAGATACGCAGTATTTT. Translating gives CASSILAGGLADTQYF.

The chain is built from TRBV6-5 and TRBJ2-7; D is perhaps TRBD1 (7 bases). The V end lost 0 bases, the J end lost 3 bases, and 15 bases lay between the germline ends. Germline CDR1 is MNHEY and CDR2 is SVGAGI. The CDR3 contains 16 residues. CDR3: CASSYSGRQGLYEQYF. As DNA, the CDR3 is TGTGCCAGCAGTTACTCGGGCAGACAGGGACTCTACGAGCAGTACTTC.

The gene calls are TRBV19 and TRBJ1-1; 11 bases fit TRBD1. Germline CDR1 is LNHDA and CDR2 is SQIVND (reference sequence). The length of the CDR3 is 14 residues. With V trimmed by 6 bases and J by 3 bases, 3 bases remained unmatched. CDR3: CASRGTGGHTEAFF. CDR3 nucleotide sequence: TGTGCCAGTAGAGGGACAGGGGGGCACACTGAAGCTTTCTTT.

The CDR3 reads CASRGQGCKSNQPQHF. CDR3 in DNA: TGTGCCAGCAGGGGACAGGGGTGTAAGTCCAATCAGCCCCAGCATTTT. The chain has TRBV21-1 and TRBJ1-5; TRBD1, the table's D call, lacks a check against the DNA. TRBV21-1 is annotated as a pseudogene. The CDR3 has 16 amino acids.

The chain links TRBV18 to TRBJ2-2; TRBD2 aligns across 7 bases. V was clipped by 0 bases and J by 6 bases; unmatched bases: 7. The CDR3 is 16 amino acids. CDR1 is KGHSH and CDR2 is LQKENI in the germline V gene. The CDR3 is CASSPPNGGSSGELFF. The CDR3 DNA sequence: TGTGCCAGCTCACCACCGAACGGGGGGTCCTCCGGGGAGCTGTTTTTT.

The chain carries TRBV5-1 and TRBJ1-2, with no clear D. The CDR3 runs to 14 residues. Trimming left V 2 bases short and J 4 bases short, with 12 bases between. Germline CDR1 and CDR2: SGHRS and YFSETQ. The CDR3 region is CASSFGVPSYGYTF. The CDR3, as DNA: TGCGCCAGCAGCTTCGGGGTCCCTAGCTATGGCTACACCTTC.

This clone showed up just once. The chain employs TRBV6-5 and TRBJ2-3; D tentatively reads TRBD1 or TRBD2 (5 bases each). The V gene's germline CDR1 is MNHEY and CDR2 SVGAGI. Trimming took off 6 bases at V and 1 base at J, with 11 bases between the two ends. The CDR3 length is 14 residues. CDR3 DNA: TGTGCCAGCAGCAGAGGGGTGGGCACAGATACGCAGTATTTT. Translated, it gives CASSRGVGTDTQYF.

J is TRBJ2-5 and V is TRBV7-3; D remains unclear. V lost 1 base and J lost 2, with 8 bases in between. CDR1 and CDR2 from the germline V gene are SGHTA and FQGTGA. The CDR3 has 14 amino acids. CDR3 nucleotide sequence: TGTGCCAGCAGCTTAAGCCACCCACAAGAGACCCAGTACTTC. It encodes CASSLSHPQETQYF.